The clone carrying this TCR beta chain was observed many times. The antigen remains undetermined. The data stem from a study of response to subunit inactivated influenza vaccine. Study-level findings and limits: Authors suggested each seasonal flu vaccination may recruit only limited numbers of new T cells.

Germline CDR1 is SGHRS and CDR2 is YFSETQ. V shed 4 bases, J shed 4 bases, and the junction held 7 bases outside the gene matches. The CDR3 loop spans 15 amino acids. MiXCR was run by TCRdb on the RT-PCR reads, yielding one entry per CDR3 protein. This sample has about 650,000 distinct CDR3 sequences; approximately 14% occur once, and the top ten carry around 10%. V usage is TRBV5-1 and J usage is TRBJ2-3; TRBD2 agrees at 9 bases. The input for sequencing was PBMCs from blood, taken roughly 12 days after vaccination. The source of this sequence is a man aged 45-60 years who received an inactivated influenza vaccine. CDR3 sequence reads: CASSERAGGPDTQYF. The CDR3 coding sequence is TGCGCCAGCAGCGAAAGAGCGGGAGGCCCAGATACGCAGTATTTT.